This entry lists 10 T cell receptor beta chains sequenced from one sample in a study of OX40 agonist ivuxolimab in advanced cancers. Assay: immunoSEQ multiplex PCR; the TCRdb copy retains only in-frame clones and omits some. The table lists approximately 96,000 clones, 90% of them singletons. The sequencing used CD4+ or CD8+ T cells sorted from blood, collected in a trial of the OX40 agonist ivuxolimab. All receptors come from an adult with an advanced solid tumor such as melanoma, head and neck, liver or kidney cancer.

This chain uses TRBV27 with TRBJ1-1, with D tentatively TRBD1 (5 bases). Germline assignment: CDR1 MNHEY and CDR2 SMNVEV (reference sequence). This CDR3 is 14 amino acids long. Deletions cut 3 bases from V and 2 bases from J, with 10 bases between. CDR3 in DNA: TGTGCCAGCAGTTTGACCAGGGCCAACACTGAAGCTTTCTTT. Translation gives CASSLTRANTEAFF.

The rearrangement links TRBV19 to TRBJ2-5; D gene unclear. Germline V gene lookup returns CDR1 LNHDA and CDR2 SQIVND (reference sequence). Trimming pared 6 bases from V and 3 bases from J, leaving 5 bases between. This CDR3 spans 11 amino acids. CDR3 DNA sequence: TGTGCCAGTAGCATGGAAGAGACCCAGTACTTC. Protein product: CASSMEETQYF.

V is TRBV4-3 and J is TRBJ2-1, with D unclear. CDR3 size: 15 residues. Trimming removed 0 bases from V and 6 bases from J, with 12 bases in between. CDR1 LGHNA and CDR2 YSLEER come from the germline V gene. As DNA, the CDR3 is TGCGCCAGCAGCCAAGAGACCCTTAGTACCAATGAGCAGTTCTTC. Its protein product is CASSQETLSTNEQFF.

V is TRBV7-9 and J is TRBJ1-4, with a weak D call TRBD1 (6 bases). Trimming took off 1 base at V and 4 bases at J, with 10 bases between the two ends. This CDR3 spans 15 amino acids. Germline V gene sequence: CDR1 SEHNR, CDR2 FQNEAQ (reference sequence). The CDR3 DNA reads TGTGCCAGCAGCTTAGGGGTAGGGGGTAATGAAAAACTGTTTTTT. Protein sequence: CASSLGVGGNEKLFF.

This chain links TRBV14 with TRBJ2-2; the match to TRBD1 covers 7 bases. CDR1 and CDR2 from the germline V gene are SGHDN and FVKESK. V shed 1 base and J 4 bases; nucleotides not matched to a gene: 3. This CDR3 has 15 amino acids. CDR3: CASSQVHRGTGELFF. Written as DNA, the CDR3 is TGTGCCAGCAGCCAAGTTCACAGGGGCACCGGGGAGCTGTTTTTT.

The chain uses TRBV4-2 and TRBJ2-2; D is perhaps TRBD1 (5 bases). V was cut by 4 bases and J by 6 bases, with 15 bases left in between. Germline V lookup: CDR1 LGHNA, CDR2 YNFKEQ. The CDR3 is 15 amino acids. CDR3 nucleotides: TGTGCCAGCAGCCCTTGGGAACAGGCCCCCGGGGAGCTGTTTTTT. As protein: CASSPWEQAPGELFF.

The CDR3 DNA sequence: TGTGCCAGCTCAAGATCACCTCAAGAGACCCAGTACTTC. Translated, it gives CASSRSPQETQYF. V is TRBV14 and J is TRBJ2-5; unclear D gene. This CDR3 contains 13 residues. Germline values: CDR1 SGHDN, CDR2 FVKESK. V dropped 8 bases and J dropped 2 bases, with 12 bases sitting between them.

The rearrangement joins TRBV5-1 to TRBJ2-7, with D maybe TRBD1 (6 bases). V was pared by 6 bases and J by 3 bases, with 16 bases between. CDR1 is SGHRS and CDR2 is YFSETQ in the germline V gene. This CDR3 spans 14 amino acids. The CDR3 DNA reads TGCGCCAGCACCAGCGTTTCAGGGGACTACGAGCAGTACTTC. Protein sequence: CASTSVSGDYEQYF.

The chain recombines TRBV7-2 with TRBJ1-2, with D uncertain. CDR3 length equals 15 residues. V was clipped by 4 bases and J by 4 bases, with 16 bases between them. The germline gives CDR1 SGHTA, CDR2 FQGNSA. The CDR3 nucleotides read TGTGCCAGCAGCTCACAGAGAGCCCTTCTCTATGGCTACACCTTC. Amino acids: CASSSQRALLYGYTF.

This clone was seen a handful of times. The rearrangement links TRBV12-5 to TRBJ2-1; 9 positions agree with TRBD1. The V gene's germline CDR1 is LGHNT and CDR2 FRNRAP. With V trimmed by 7 bases and J by 9 bases, 10 bases remained unmatched. The CDR3 extends over 14 amino acids. The CDR3 region has the DNA TGTGCTAGTGTCTCCGGGACAGGGTTAAGTGAGCAGTTCTTC. Protein product: CASVSGTGLSEQFF.